This T cell receptor beta chain was identified in a study of monozygotic twins with inflammatory bowel disease. CDR1 SGHVS and CDR2 FQNEAQ come from the germline V gene. There are 16 residues in the CDR3. After re-calling the 5' RACE reads, TCRdb lists one entry per CDR3 protein, DNA absent. The sample includes about 350,000 distinct CDR3 sequences. The sequenced sample consisted of blood. This chain connects TRBV7-8 to TRBJ2-5. This TCR came from a human donor with ulcerative colitis or Crohn's disease, or a healthy co-twin of an affected twin (not recorded which). The CDR3 region is CASSLRDVLDGETQYF.